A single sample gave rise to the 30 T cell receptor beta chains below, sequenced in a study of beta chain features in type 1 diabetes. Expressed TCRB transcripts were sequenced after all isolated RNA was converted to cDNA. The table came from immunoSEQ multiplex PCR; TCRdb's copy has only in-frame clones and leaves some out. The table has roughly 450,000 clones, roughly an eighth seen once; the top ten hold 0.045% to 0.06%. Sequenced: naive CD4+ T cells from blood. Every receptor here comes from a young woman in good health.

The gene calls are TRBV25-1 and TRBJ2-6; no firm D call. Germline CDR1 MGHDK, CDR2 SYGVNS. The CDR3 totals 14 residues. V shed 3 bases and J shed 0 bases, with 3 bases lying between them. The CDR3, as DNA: TGTGCCAGCAGTGAGCGCTCTGGGGCCAACGTCCTGACTTTC. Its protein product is CASSERSGANVLTF.

This chain's CDR3 is CASSPKLAGGYNEQFF. The CDR3 bases are TGTGCCAGCAGCCCAAAACTAGCGGGAGGTTACAATGAGCAGTTCTTC. The chain is built from TRBV9 and TRBJ2-1; 12 nucleotides align to TRBD2. The germline gives CDR1 SGDLS, CDR2 YYNGEE. This CDR3 contains 16 residues. The V segment lost 4 bases and the J segment 4 bases; nucleotides outside the gene matches: 6.

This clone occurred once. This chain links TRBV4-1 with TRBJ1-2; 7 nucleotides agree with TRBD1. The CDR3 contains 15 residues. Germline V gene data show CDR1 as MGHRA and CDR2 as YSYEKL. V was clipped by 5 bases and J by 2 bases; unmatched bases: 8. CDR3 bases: TGCGCCAGCAGCGGCTGGGACAGATTAAACTATGGCTACACCTTC. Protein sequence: CASSGWDRLNYGYTF.

CDR3 DNA: TGTGCCACCAGCAGAGATAGACTCCCCACCGGGGAGCTGTTTTTT. Amino acids: CATSRDRLPTGELFF. The V gene is TRBV15, the J gene TRBJ2-2, with unresolved D. V was trimmed by 0 bases and J by 4 bases, leaving 9 bases between them. The length of the CDR3 is 15 residues. CDR1 is LNHNV, CDR2 YYDKDF, per germline (reference sequence).

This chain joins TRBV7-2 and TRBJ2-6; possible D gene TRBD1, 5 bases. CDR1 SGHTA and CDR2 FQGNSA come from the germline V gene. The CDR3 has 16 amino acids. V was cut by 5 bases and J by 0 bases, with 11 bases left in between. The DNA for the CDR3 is TGTGCCAGCAGCACCTGGACACTCTCTGGGGCCAACGTCCTGACTTTC. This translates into CASSTWTLSGANVLTF.

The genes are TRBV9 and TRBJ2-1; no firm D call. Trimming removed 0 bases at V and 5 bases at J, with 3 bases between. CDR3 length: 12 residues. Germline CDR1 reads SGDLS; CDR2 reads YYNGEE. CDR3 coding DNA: TGTGCCAGCAGCGTAGAGGACAATGAGCAGTTCTTC. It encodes CASSVEDNEQFF. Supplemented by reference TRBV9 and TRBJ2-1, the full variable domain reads DSGVTQTPKHLITATGQRVTLRCSPRSGDLSVYWYQQSLDQGLQFLIQYYNGEERAKGNILERFSAQQFPDLHSELNLSSLELGDSALYFCASSVEDNEQFFGPGTRLTVL.

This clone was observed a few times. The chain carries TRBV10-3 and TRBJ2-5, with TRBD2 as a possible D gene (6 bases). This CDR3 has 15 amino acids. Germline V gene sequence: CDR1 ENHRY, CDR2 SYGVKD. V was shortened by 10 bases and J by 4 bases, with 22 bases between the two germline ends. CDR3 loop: CATRGTFTGTETQYF. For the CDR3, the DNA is TGTGCCACGCGGGGCACTTTCACGGGTACAGAGACCCAGTACTTC.

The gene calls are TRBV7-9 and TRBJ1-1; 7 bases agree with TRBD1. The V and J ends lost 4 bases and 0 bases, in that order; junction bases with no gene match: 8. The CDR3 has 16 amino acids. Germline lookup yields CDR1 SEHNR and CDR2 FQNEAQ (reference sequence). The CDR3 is CASSWGRQGMNTEAFF. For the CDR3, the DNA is TGTGCCAGCAGCTGGGGAAGACAGGGAATGAACACTGAAGCTTTCTTT.

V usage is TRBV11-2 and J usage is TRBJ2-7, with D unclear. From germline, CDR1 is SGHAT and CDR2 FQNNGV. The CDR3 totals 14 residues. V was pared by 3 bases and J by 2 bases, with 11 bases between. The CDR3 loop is CASSFSSAPYEQYV. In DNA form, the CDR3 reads TGTGCCAGCAGCTTTAGCTCGGCCCCCTACGAGCAGTACGTC.

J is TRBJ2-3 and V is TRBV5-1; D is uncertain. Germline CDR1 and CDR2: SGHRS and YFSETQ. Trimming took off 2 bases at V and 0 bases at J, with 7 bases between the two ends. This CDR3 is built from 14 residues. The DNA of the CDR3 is TGCGCCAGCAGCTTTGGACCTAGCACAGATACGCAGTATTTT. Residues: CASSFGPSTDTQYF.

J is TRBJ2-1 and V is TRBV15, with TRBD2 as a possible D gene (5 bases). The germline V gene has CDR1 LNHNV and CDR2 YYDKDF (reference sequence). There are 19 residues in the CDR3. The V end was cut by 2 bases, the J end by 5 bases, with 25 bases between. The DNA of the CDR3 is TGTGCCACCAGCAGATTTAAGGACCGAGGAGTCAAGACTAACAATGAGCAGTTCTTC. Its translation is CATSRFKDRGVKTNNEQFF.

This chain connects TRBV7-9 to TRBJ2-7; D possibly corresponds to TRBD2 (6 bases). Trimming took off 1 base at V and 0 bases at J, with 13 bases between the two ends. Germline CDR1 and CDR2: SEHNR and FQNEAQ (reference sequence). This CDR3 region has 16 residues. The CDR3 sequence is CASSLVGTQSSYEQYV. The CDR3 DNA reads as TGTGCCAGCAGCTTAGTCGGGACTCAGAGCTCCTACGAGCAGTACGTC.

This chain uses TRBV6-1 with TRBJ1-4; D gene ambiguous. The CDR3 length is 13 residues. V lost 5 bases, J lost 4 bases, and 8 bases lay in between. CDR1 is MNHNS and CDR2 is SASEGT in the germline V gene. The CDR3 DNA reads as TGTGCCAGCAGTCGCCTCAATAATGAAAAACTGTTTTTT. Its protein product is CASSRLNNEKLFF.

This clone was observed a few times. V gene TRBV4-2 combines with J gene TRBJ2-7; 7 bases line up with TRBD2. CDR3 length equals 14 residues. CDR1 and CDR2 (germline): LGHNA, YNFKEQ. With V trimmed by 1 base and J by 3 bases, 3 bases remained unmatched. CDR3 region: CASSQGAGDYEQYV. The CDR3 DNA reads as TGTGCCAGCAGCCAAGGGGCGGGGGACTACGAGCAGTACGTC.

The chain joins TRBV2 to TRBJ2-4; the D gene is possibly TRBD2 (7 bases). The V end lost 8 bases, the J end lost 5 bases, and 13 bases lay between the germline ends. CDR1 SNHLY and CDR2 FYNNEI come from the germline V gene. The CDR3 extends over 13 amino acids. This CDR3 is CASLRGAENIQYF. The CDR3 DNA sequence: TGTGCCAGCCTCCGGGGGGCAGAAAACATTCAGTACTTC. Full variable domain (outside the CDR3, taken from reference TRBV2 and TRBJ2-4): EPEVTQTPSHQVTQMGQEVILRCVPISNHLYFYWYRQILGQKVEFLVSFYNNEISEKSEIFDDQFSVERPDGSNFTLKIRSTKLEDSAMYFCASLRGAENIQYFGAGTRLSVL.

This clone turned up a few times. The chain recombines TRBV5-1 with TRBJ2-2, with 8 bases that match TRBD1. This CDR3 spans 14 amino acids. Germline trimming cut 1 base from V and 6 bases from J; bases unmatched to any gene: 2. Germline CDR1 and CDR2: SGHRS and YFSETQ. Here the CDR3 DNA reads TGCGCCAGCAGCTTGTCGACAGGGGCCGGGGAGCTGTTTTTT. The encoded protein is CASSLSTGAGELFF.

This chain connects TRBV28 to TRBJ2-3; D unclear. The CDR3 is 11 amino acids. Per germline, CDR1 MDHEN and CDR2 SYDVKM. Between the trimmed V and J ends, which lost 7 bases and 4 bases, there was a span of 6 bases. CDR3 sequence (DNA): TGTGCCAGCACCAGCGCAGATACGCAGTATTTT. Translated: CASTSADTQYF.

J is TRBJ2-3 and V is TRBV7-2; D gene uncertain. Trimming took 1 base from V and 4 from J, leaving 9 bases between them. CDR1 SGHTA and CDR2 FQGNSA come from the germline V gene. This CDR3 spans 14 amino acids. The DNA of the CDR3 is TGTGCCAGCAGCTTAGTTTCTTCTTCAGATACGCAGTATTTT. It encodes CASSLVSSSDTQYF.

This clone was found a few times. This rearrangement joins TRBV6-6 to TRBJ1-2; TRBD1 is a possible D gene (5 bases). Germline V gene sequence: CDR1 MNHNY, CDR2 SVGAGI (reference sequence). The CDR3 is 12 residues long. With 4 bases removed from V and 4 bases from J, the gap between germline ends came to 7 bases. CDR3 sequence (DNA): TGTGCCAGCAGTTCGGGGACCTATGGCTACACCTTC. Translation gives CASSSGTYGYTF.

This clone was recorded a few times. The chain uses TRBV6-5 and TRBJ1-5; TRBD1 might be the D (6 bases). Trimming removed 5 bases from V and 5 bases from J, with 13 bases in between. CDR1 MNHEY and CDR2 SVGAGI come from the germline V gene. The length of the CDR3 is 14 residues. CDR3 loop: CASSEDSFYQPQHF. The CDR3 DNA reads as TGTGCCAGCAGTGAGGACAGCTTCTATCAGCCCCAGCATTTT.

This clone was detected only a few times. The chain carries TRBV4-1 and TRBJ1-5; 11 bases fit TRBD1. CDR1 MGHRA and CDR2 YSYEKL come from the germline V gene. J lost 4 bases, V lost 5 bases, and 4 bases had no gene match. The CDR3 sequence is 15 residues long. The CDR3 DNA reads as TGCGCCAGCAGCGCCGGACAGGGGGCGAATCAGCCCCAGCATTTT. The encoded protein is CASSAGQGANQPQHF.

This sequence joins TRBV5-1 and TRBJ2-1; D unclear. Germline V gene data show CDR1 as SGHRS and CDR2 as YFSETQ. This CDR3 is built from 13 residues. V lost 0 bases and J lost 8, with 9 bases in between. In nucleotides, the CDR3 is TGCGCCAGCAGCTTGGTTCAGGCCCATGAGCAGTTCTTC. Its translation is CASSLVQAHEQFF.

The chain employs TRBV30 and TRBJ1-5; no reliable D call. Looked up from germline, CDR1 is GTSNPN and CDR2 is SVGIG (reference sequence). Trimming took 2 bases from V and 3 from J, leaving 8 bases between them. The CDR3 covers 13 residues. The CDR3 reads CAWSTTSNQPQHF. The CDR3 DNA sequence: TGTGCCTGGAGTACGACTTCCAATCAGCCCCAGCATTTT.

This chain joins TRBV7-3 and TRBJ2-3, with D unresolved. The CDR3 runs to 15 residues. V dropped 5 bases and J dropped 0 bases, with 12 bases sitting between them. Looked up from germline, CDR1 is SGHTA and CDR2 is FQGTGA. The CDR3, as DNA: TGTGCCAGCAGCGCCGCCGGTCCGAGCACAGATACGCAGTATTTT. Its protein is CASSAAGPSTDTQYF.

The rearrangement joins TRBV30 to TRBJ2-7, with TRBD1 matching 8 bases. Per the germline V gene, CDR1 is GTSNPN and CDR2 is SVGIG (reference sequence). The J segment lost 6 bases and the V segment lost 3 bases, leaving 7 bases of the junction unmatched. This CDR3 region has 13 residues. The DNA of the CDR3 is TGTGCCTGGAGCGGACAGGGTTTCACCGAGCAGTACTTC. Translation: CAWSGQGFTEQYF.

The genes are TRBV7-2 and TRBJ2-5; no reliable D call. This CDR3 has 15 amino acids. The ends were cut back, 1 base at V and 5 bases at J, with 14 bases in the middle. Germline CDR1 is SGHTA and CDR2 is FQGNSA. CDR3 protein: CASSLGMGIRETQYF. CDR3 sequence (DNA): TGTGCCAGCAGCTTAGGAATGGGAATTAGGGAGACCCAGTACTTC.

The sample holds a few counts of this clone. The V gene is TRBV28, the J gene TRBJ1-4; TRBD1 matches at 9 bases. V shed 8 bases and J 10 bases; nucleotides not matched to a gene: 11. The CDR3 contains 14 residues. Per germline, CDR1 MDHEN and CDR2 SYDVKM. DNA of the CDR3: TGTGCCAGCGGGGGACAGGGAGCCATTGGAAAACTGTTTTTT. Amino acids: CASGGQGAIGKLFF. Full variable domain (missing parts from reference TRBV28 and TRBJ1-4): DVKVTQSSRYLVKRTGEKVFLECVQDMDHENMFWYRQDPGLGLRLIYFSYDVKMKEKGDIPEGYSVSREKKERFSLILESASTNQTSMYLCASGGQGAIGKLFFGSGTQLSVL.

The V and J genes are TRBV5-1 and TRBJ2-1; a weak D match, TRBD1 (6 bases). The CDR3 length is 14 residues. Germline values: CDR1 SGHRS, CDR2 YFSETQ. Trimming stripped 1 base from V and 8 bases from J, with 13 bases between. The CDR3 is CASSLRPGVDEQFF. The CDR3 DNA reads TGCGCCAGCAGCTTGAGGCCAGGGGTGGATGAGCAGTTCTTC. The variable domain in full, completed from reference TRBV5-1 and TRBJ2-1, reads KAGVTQTPRYLIKTRGQQVTLSCSPISGHRSVSWYQQTPGQGLQFLFEYFSETQRNKGNFPGRFSGRQFSNSRSEMNVSTLELGDSALYLCASSLRPGVDEQFFGPGTRLTVL.

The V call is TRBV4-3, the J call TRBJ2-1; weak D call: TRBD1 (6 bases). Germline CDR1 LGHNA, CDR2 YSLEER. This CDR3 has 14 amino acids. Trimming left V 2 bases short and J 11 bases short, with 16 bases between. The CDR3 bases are TGCGCCAGCAGCCAACCAGGACAGAGACCTCAGCAGTTCTTC. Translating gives CASSQPGQRPQQFF.

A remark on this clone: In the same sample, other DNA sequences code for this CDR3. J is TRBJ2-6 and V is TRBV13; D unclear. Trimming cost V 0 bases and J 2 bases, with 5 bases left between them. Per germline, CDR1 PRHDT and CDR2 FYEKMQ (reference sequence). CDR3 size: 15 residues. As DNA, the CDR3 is TGTGCCAGCAGCTTAGGGGGCGCTGGGGCCAACGTCCTGACTTTC. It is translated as CASSLGGAGANVLTF.